This TCR beta chain emerged from a study of shared clonotypes between healthy human individuals. CDR1 and CDR2 from the germline V gene are MNHNS and SASEGT. This CDR3 has 12 amino acids. With 7 bases removed from V and 4 bases from J, the gap between germline ends came to 11 bases. Profiled with immunoSEQ multiplex PCR; TCRdb holds only in-frame clones, not every one. The sample contains 2 million to 3 million clones, 93% of which appear only once. As to this clone: Other DNA sequences within the sample encode an identical CDR3.

The chain links TRBV6-1 to TRBJ2-7; D might be TRBD1 (6 bases). Specimen: naive CD4+ T cells from PBMCs. Subset described: CD45RA+ positively selected. The source of this sequence is a man between 18 and 29 years old in good health. Some clones in this sample may be carry-over from other donors' samples. This CDR3 is CASNDRSYEQYF. Written as DNA, the CDR3 is TGTGCCAGCAATGACAGGTCTTACGAGCAGTACTTC.